The next 9 T cell receptor beta chains were all read from a single sample in a study of a mutant IDH1 vaccine in newly diagnosed glioma. For these receptors, no antigen is known. Noted time point: week 35, safety follow-up. Each vaccine dose was 300 ug of mutant IDH1 20-mer peptide, with topical imiquimod. Assay used: immunoSEQ multiplex PCR; TCRdb lists only in-frame clones, some missing. The data hold 70,000 or so clones, with about 87% observed a single time. Sequences were derived from PBMCs, sampled from a glioma patient whose treatment included an IDH1 peptide vaccine. All receptors derive from a man aged 30 to 45 with glioma.

This chain connects TRBV5-4 to TRBJ2-1; D perhaps matches TRBD1 (6 bases). Deletions cut 0 bases from V and 6 bases from J, with 16 bases between. Per the germline V gene, CDR1 is SGHNT and CDR2 is YYREEE (reference sequence). This CDR3 contains 16 residues. The CDR3 region is CASSLVTGLGANEQFF. The DNA of the CDR3 is TGTGCCAGCAGCTTGGTTACCGGATTGGGGGCCAATGAGCAGTTCTTC.

The rearrangement uses TRBV11-2 and TRBJ1-1; a weak D match, TRBD1 (5 bases). There are 15 residues in the CDR3. V shed 3 bases and J shed 2 bases, with 13 bases lying between them. Germline CDR1 and CDR2: SGHAT and FQNNGV. In DNA form, the CDR3 reads TGTGCCAGCAGCTTGGGGTGGGGGATAAACACTGAAGCTTTCTTT. The encoded protein is CASSLGWGINTEAFF.

This chain links TRBV5-5 with TRBJ1-1; D unresolved. Germline CDR1 SGHKS, CDR2 YYEKEE (reference sequence). This CDR3 region has 11 residues. Trimming removed 0 bases at V and 8 bases at J, with 5 bases between. The CDR3 protein is CASSLGLEAFF. The CDR3 coding sequence is TGTGCCAGCAGCTTGGGGTTAGAAGCTTTCTTT.

The chain carries TRBV5-6 and TRBJ2-2; D is ambiguous. Trimming pared 0 bases from V and 3 bases from J, leaving 18 bases between. The CDR3 runs 18 residues. Germline V CDR1 and CDR2: SGHDT, YYEEEE. This chain's CDR3 is CASSLEYGRDSYTGELFF. CDR3 DNA sequence: TGTGCCAGCAGCTTGGAATACGGCAGAGATTCTTACACCGGGGAGCTGTTTTTT.

The rearrangement uses TRBV19 and TRBJ1-1; D unresolved. Trimming took 2 bases from V and 5 from J, leaving 12 bases between them. This CDR3 is built from 14 residues. The germline gives CDR1 LNHDA, CDR2 SQIVND (reference sequence). CDR3 sequence (DNA): TGTGCCAGTAGTATATGGGTGGCGGGGACTGAAGCTTTCTTT. As protein: CASSIWVAGTEAFF.

This clone has just one count. The rearrangement uses TRBV7-2 and TRBJ2-4; the D is unclear. The germline CDR1 and CDR2 sequences are SGHTA and FQGNSA. CDR3 length: 13 amino acids. Trimming cost V 0 bases and J 7 bases, with 7 bases left between them. CDR3 protein: CASSLAGMNIQYF. As DNA, the CDR3 is TGTGCCAGCAGCTTAGCAGGGATGAACATTCAGTACTTC.

This chain joins TRBV19 and TRBJ2-2; 10 positions match TRBD2. With 3 bases clipped from V and 4 bases from J, the junction kept 5 bases outside the gene matches. Germline V lookup: CDR1 LNHDA, CDR2 SQIVND (reference sequence). CDR3 size: 16 residues. Here the CDR3 reads CASSIKREGRTGELFF. As DNA, the CDR3 is TGTGCCAGTAGTATCAAGCGGGAGGGTCGCACCGGGGAGCTGTTTTTT.

DNA of the CDR3: TGTGCCAGCAGTTCCCTAAGCCGGGGGAACACCGGGGAGCTGTTTTTT. The encoded protein is CASSSLSRGNTGELFF. The rearrangement links TRBV27 to TRBJ2-2; D perhaps matches TRBD2 (5 bases). Germline assignment: CDR1 MNHEY and CDR2 SMNVEV (reference sequence). Trimming shortened V by 4 bases and J by 1 base, and 13 bases separated the two germline ends. CDR3 length equals 16 residues.

The chain combines TRBV30 with TRBJ1-5, with D possibly matching TRBD1 (6 bases). The V end lost 1 base, the J end lost 7 bases, and 11 bases lay between the germline ends. The CDR3 is 13 residues long. In germline, CDR1 is GTSNPN, CDR2 SVGIG (reference sequence). The CDR3 DNA reads TGTGCCTGGAGTGGGGGGGCAGGACAGCCCCAGCATTTT. Its protein is CAWSGGAGQPQHF. The whole variable domain, filled in from reference TRBV30 and TRBJ1-5, reads SQTIHQWPATLVQPVGSPLSLECTVEGTSNPNLYWYRQAAGRGLQLLFYSVGIGQISSEVPQNLSASRPQDRQFILSSKKLLLSDSGFYLCAWSGGAGQPQHFGDGTRLSIL.